Listed below are T cell receptor beta chains from one sample, sequenced in a study of blood T cell repertoires in COVID-19. The table came from immunoSEQ multiplex PCR; TCRdb's copy has only in-frame clones and leaves some out. The table includes some 83,000 clones, 72% detected once. Material: peripheral blood. These receptors were obtained from a woman of 80 years or more with acute or convalescent COVID-19. CDR3s include the opening cysteine and the closing phenylalanine or tryptophan. The D gene is left open where the match is weak. Some rows have no size entry. The others give once, few or many, or a class for an expanded clone.

j_call	d_call	clone_size	v_call	cdr3_nt	cdr3_aa
TRBJ1-2	TRBD1	.	TRBV18	TGTGCCAGCTCACCCGGGACAGGGGCTAACTATGGCTACACCTTC	CASSPGTGANYGYTF
TRBJ2-1	.	once	TRBV4-3	TGCGCCAGCAGCCAAGGGACAGAATACAATGAGCAGTTCTTC	CASSQGTEYNEQFF
TRBJ1-2	TRBD1	.	TRBV28	TGTGCCAGCAGTGACAGGGGGCAAGGGAGCTATGGCTACACCTTC	CASSDRGQGSYGYTF
TRBJ1-3	.	.	TRBV5-4	TGTGCCAGCAGCTTGGGGGAGAGCTCTGGAAACACCATATATTTT	CASSLGESSGNTIYF
TRBJ2-1	TRBD1	.	TRBV7-2	TGTGCCAGCAGGTTGAGGACAGGGGTCAATGAGCAGTTCTTC	CASRLRTGVNEQFF
TRBJ2-1	TRBD2	.	TRBV5-4	TGTGCCAGCAGCTTTAGGACTAGCGGGGACAATGAGCAGTTCTTC	CASSFRTSGDNEQFF
TRBJ2-5	.	.	TRBV5-1	TGCGCCAGCAGCGGTCTTGGGGCCCAAGAGACCCAGTACTTC	CASSGLGAQETQYF
TRBJ1-1	TRBD1	.	TRBV28	TGTGCCAGCTTCACAGGGGACACTGAAGCTTTCTTT	CASFTGDTEAFF
TRBJ1-1	.	.	TRBV7-2	TGTGCCAGCAGTCTCAAACAGCGGTTCGACGTGAGGACTGAAGCTTTCTTT	CASSLKQRFDVRTEAFF
TRBJ2-3	.	.	TRBV29-1	TGCAGCGTTCCACAGGGCCGAGATACGCAGTATTTT	CSVPQGRDTQYF
TRBJ1-4	.	.	TRBV5-4	TGTGCCAGCAGCCTCCGGGACGGAGGGTATGAAAAACTGTTTTTT	CASSLRDGGYEKLFF
TRBJ1-2	.	few	TRBV24-1	TGTGCCACCAGTGACCCCCCGGGCAGGGGCAACTATGGCTACACCTTC	CATSDPPGRGNYGYTF
TRBJ1-3	.	.	TRBV19	TGTGCCAGTAGTACCTACTCTGGAAACACCATATATTTT	CASSTYSGNTIYF
TRBJ1-6	.	.	TRBV6-6	TGTGCCAGCAGTTTCCCGGGACAAAGGTCACCCCTCCACTTT	CASSFPGQRSPLHF
TRBJ2-3	TRBD2	.	TRBV7-6	TGTGCCAGCAGCTTTAGCGGGGGCGGGGATACGCAGTATTTT	CASSFSGGGDTQYF
TRBJ1-5	TRBD1	.	TRBV7-2	TGTGCCAGCAGCTTTACCCCTGTAGGGGGCCTCCAGCCCCAGCATTTT	CASSFTPVGGLQPQHF
TRBJ2-3	.	once	TRBV7-9	TGTGCCAGCAACCAACAGGTCTCAGATACGCAGTATTTT	CASNQQVSDTQYF
TRBJ2-7	.	.	TRBV4-1	TGCGCCAGCAGCCTCCGGACAGATTACCCCTACGAGCAGTACTTC	CASSLRTDYPYEQYF
TRBJ2-7	TRBD2	.	TRBV2	TGTGCCAGCGGCGGGAGCGGGGGCCTCTCCTACGAGCAGTACTTC	CASGGSGGLSYEQYF
TRBJ1-2	.	.	TRBV5-8	TGTGCCAGCAGCTTGGTGAGGGCTAACTATGGCTACACCTTC	CASSLVRANYGYTF
TRBJ1-1	TRBD1	many	TRBV5-1	TGCGCCAGCAGCCGAGACAGGGGCACCACTGAAGCTTTCTTT	CASSRDRGTTEAFF
TRBJ1-1	.	once	TRBV3-1/TRBV3-2	TGTGCCAGCAGCCCTCTACAGGGACGGGTGACTGAAGCTTTCTTT	CASSPLQGRVTEAFF
TRBJ2-5	TRBD2	.	TRBV5-1	TGCGCCAGCAGCTTAGCGGGGGACCAAGAGACCCAGTACTTC	CASSLAGDQETQYF
TRBJ1-1	.	.	TRBV18	TGTGCCAGCTCACCCGCTTCAGGGAACACTGAAGCTTTCTTT	CASSPASGNTEAFF
TRBJ1-1	.	.	TRBV9	TGTGCCAGCAGCCCCCAACTCCAGAACACTGAAGCTTTCTTT	CASSPQLQNTEAFF
TRBJ2-7	.	.	TRBV6-2/TRBV6-3	TGTGCCAGCAGTTACGAGGGTCTAAGCTCCTACGAGCAGTACTTC	CASSYEGLSSYEQYF
TRBJ2-3	.	.	TRBV19	TGTGCCAGTAGTATCGCGTCTAGCACAGATACGCAGTATTTT	CASSIASSTDTQYF
TRBJ1-1	.	.	TRBV5-4	TGTGCCAGCAGCTCAACCCCCCGGGAGAACACTGAAGCTTTCTTT	CASSSTPRENTEAFF
TRBJ2-5	.	once	TRBV29-1	TGCAGCGTCGAGGGGCAGGGGAGACGAGAGACCCAGTACTTC	CSVEGQGRRETQYF
TRBJ1-3	.	.	TRBV7-6	TGTGCCAGCAGCTTACGCAGGGCCCAGACGAGCTCTGGAAACACCATATATTTT	CASSLRRAQTSSGNTIYF
TRBJ1-3	.	.	TRBV29-1	TGCAGCGTTGGAGGGTTACGGACAGACTCTGGAAACACCATATATTTT	CSVGGLRTDSGNTIYF
TRBJ1-3	.	few	TRBV12-3/TRBV12-4	TGTGCCAGCGCAACAGGTTCAGGAAACACCATATATTTT	CASATGSGNTIYF
TRBJ2-2	.	.	TRBV11-1	TGTGCCAGCAGCCCAGGAATCACCGGGGAGCTGTTTTTT	CASSPGITGELFF
TRBJ2-5	.	.	TRBV7-2	TGTGCCAGCAGCTTAGGCCTAGCATCTGAGACCCAGTACTTC	CASSLGLASETQYF
TRBJ2-1	TRBD2	.	TRBV5-1	TGCGCCAGCAGCTTGGCCGTAGCGGGGGCGGTTTCGGTCTTC	CASSLAVAGAVSVF
TRBJ1-6	TRBD1	.	TRBV30	TGTGCCTGGAGTGTGGGGACAGGATGGCAGAATTCACCCCTCCACTTT	CAWSVGTGWQNSPLHF
TRBJ1-2	TRBD1	.	TRBV5-1	TGCGCCAGCAGCTTTGACAGGGGTATATATGGCTACACCTTC	CASSFDRGIYGYTF
TRBJ2-5	.	.	TRBV7-2	TGTGCCAGCAGCCTGACTAGTAAAGAGACCCAGTACTTC	CASSLTSKETQYF
TRBJ2-2	.	.	TRBV24-1	TGTGCCACCTCTGGACTTAGAAGCACCGGGGAGCTGTTTTTT	CATSGLRSTGELFF
TRBJ1-1	.	.	TRBV9	TGTGCCAGCAGCGTTCAGGGAAATGGGCCTGAAGCTTTCTTT	CASSVQGNGPEAFF
TRBJ2-7	TRBD2	.	TRBV4-3	TGCGCCAGCAGCCATACTAGCGACGACGAGCAGTACTTC	CASSHTSDDEQYF
TRBJ1-3	.	once	TRBV19	TGTGCCAGTAGATTCCAGGAGGCCTCTGGAAACACCATATATTTT	CASRFQEASGNTIYF
TRBJ2-7	.	.	TRBV18	TGTGCCACCTCCACGAGCCCGGGCGAGCAGTACTTC	CATSTSPGEQYF
TRBJ2-7	TRBD1	.	TRBV30	TGTGCCTCCGGACAGGGCCTGGAGCAGTACTTC	CASGQGLEQYF
TRBJ2-2	.	.	TRBV13	TGTGCCAGCAGCTCCGGCACCGGGGAGCTGTTTTTT	CASSSGTGELFF
TRBJ1-1	.	.	TRBV3-1/TRBV3-2	TGTGCCAGCAGCCACGGAGGGACTGAAGCTTTCTTT	CASSHGGTEAFF
TRBJ1-1	TRBD1	.	TRBV18	TGTGCCAGCTCACCACAGACAGGGGCATTTGAAGCTTTCTTT	CASSPQTGAFEAFF
TRBJ1-1	.	many	TRBV4-3	TGCGCCAGCAGCCAAGATTTCCTAAAGAACACTGAAGCTTTCTTT	CASSQDFLKNTEAFF
TRBJ2-5	TRBD1	many	TRBV5-4	TGTGCCAGCTCGTTTTCTCCTCAGGGGGCGGGGGAGACCCAGTACTTC	CASSFSPQGAGETQYF
TRBJ1-1	.	few	TRBV5-1	TGCGCCAGCAGCAGGACAATTCTCATGAACACTGAAGCTTTCTTT	CASSRTILMNTEAFF
TRBJ2-5	TRBD2	.	TRBV30	TGTGCCTGGAGTTTAGCGGGGACCCAGTACTTC	CAWSLAGTQYF
TRBJ1-2	.	.	TRBV7-2	TGTGCCAGCAGCTTATATAGTGGGGGGTCGTGGGATGGCTACACCTTC	CASSLYSGGSWDGYTF
TRBJ1-2	TRBD1	.	TRBV4-3	TGCGCCAGCACGGAGGACAGGGCCTCAAACTATGGCTACACCTTC	CASTEDRASNYGYTF
TRBJ2-3	TRBD2	once	TRBV11-3	TGTGCCAGCAGCTCAGGGACTAGCGGGGTAACAGATACGCAGTATTTT	CASSSGTSGVTDTQYF
TRBJ2-1	.	few	TRBV15	TGTGCCACCAGCAGAGAGGGACATGGTTGGGGTGAGCAGTTCTTC	CATSREGHGWGEQFF
TRBJ2-3	TRBD2	few	TRBV5-1	TGCGCCAGCAGCTCAGCGGGAGTGGGCCCAGATACGCAGTATTTT	CASSSAGVGPDTQYF
TRBJ1-2	TRBD1	few	TRBV18	TGTGCCAGCTCTGAGGGACAGGACCTTAACTATGGCTACACCTTC	CASSEGQDLNYGYTF
TRBJ1-2	TRBD1	.	TRBV18	TGTGCCAGCTCAGAGGACAGGGCAAGGGGCTACACCTTC	CASSEDRARGYTF
TRBJ2-5	.	once	TRBV4-3	TGCGCCAGCAGCCAAGGCGTGCTTTCAGGGGCGGAGACCCAGTACTTC	CASSQGVLSGAETQYF
TRBJ2-1	TRBD2	.	TRBV18	TGTGCCAGCTCACCACCAGCGGGGGTAAACAATGAGCAGTTCTTC	CASSPPAGVNNEQFF